This is a list of T cell receptor beta chains from one sample in a study of blood T cells in healthy people across ages. TCRdb itself ran the 5' RACE reads through MiXCR, one entry per CDR3 protein. Found here are roughly 790,000 distinct CDR3 sequences, roughly 45% of them singletons; the top ten hold around a fifth. Sequencing was carried out using blood. The receptors come from a woman aged 60-75 years in good health. CDR3s include the opening cysteine and the closing phenylalanine or tryptophan. D genes are given only for firm matches.

v_gene: TRBV25-1
d_gene: TRBD1
j_gene: TRBJ1-2
CDR3aa: CASRGQARYYSYTF

v_gene: TRBV20-1
d_gene: TRBD2
j_gene: TRBJ2-1
CDR3aa: CSARDGLADYNEQFF

v_gene: TRBV7-2
d_gene: TRBD2
j_gene: TRBJ2-1
CDR3aa: CASSRLAGNSYNEQFF

v_gene: TRBV27
d_gene: TRBD1
j_gene: TRBJ1-5
CDR3aa: CASSLTRPGTGGNQPQHF

v_gene: TRBV18
d_gene: .
j_gene: TRBJ2-3
CDR3aa: CASSPRDNFTDTQYF

v_gene: TRBV10-3
d_gene: TRBD1
j_gene: TRBJ1-1
CDR3aa: CAISTTGEPNTEAFF

v_gene: TRBV12-3/TRBV12-4
d_gene: TRBD2
j_gene: TRBJ2-7
CDR3aa: CASNRRPLAGEYYEQYF

v_gene: TRBV7-9
d_gene: TRBD1
j_gene: TRBJ2-1
CDR3aa: CASSPPRGHTYNEQFF

v_gene: TRBV27
d_gene: TRBD1
j_gene: TRBJ1-4
CDR3aa: CASSLRGTGGWEKLFF

v_gene: TRBV3-1
d_gene: TRBD1
j_gene: TRBJ1-5
CDR3aa: CASSQDPWTGGVQHF

v_gene: TRBV11-1
d_gene: TRBD1
j_gene: TRBJ2-7
CDR3aa: CASSFPGQGTKQYF

v_gene: TRBV20-1
d_gene: .
j_gene: TRBJ1-1
CDR3aa: CSAPPGRLGDTEAFF

v_gene: TRBV3-1
d_gene: .
j_gene: TRBJ2-1
CDR3aa: CASSPWGAALYNEQFF

v_gene: TRBV5-6
d_gene: .
j_gene: TRBJ1-1
CDR3aa: CASSLRWGGPTEAFF

v_gene: TRBV5-6
d_gene: .
j_gene: .
CDR3aa: CASSLDGPPTSYNEQYF

v_gene: TRBV3-1
d_gene: .
j_gene: TRBJ1-2
CDR3aa: CASSHEWNVHGYTF

v_gene: TRBV20-1
d_gene: TRBD1
j_gene: TRBJ2-1
CDR3aa: CSAVDRAPRGDEQFF

v_gene: TRBV12-3/TRBV12-4
d_gene: .
j_gene: TRBJ2-7
CDR3aa: CASSPGRGYEQYF

v_gene: TRBV7-3
d_gene: .
j_gene: TRBJ1-1
CDR3aa: CASSTSRDTEAFF

v_gene: TRBV6-5
d_gene: TRBD2
j_gene: TRBJ2-1
CDR3aa: CASRRGIYNEQFF

v_gene: TRBV4-1
d_gene: .
j_gene: TRBJ2-6
CDR3aa: CASSQDQGGANVLTF

v_gene: TRBV7-2
d_gene: TRBD2
j_gene: TRBJ2-7
CDR3aa: CASSLGLALSYEQYF

v_gene: TRBV6-5
d_gene: .
j_gene: TRBJ2-3
CDR3aa: CASSKPGSNTQYF

v_gene: TRBV20-1
d_gene: .
j_gene: TRBJ2-7
CDR3aa: CSARASVPYEQYF

v_gene: TRBV28
d_gene: .
j_gene: TRBJ1-2
CDR3aa: CASSFADGYTF

v_gene: TRBV7-2
d_gene: TRBD2
j_gene: TRBJ2-7
CDR3aa: CASSPGASGRAMGEQYF

v_gene: TRBV27
d_gene: TRBD1
j_gene: TRBJ2-7
CDR3aa: CASSSQGAATYEQYF

v_gene: TRBV14
d_gene: TRBD1
j_gene: TRBJ1-1
CDR3aa: CASSRIKGTGLNTEAFF

v_gene: TRBV4-2
d_gene: .
j_gene: TRBJ2-6
CDR3aa: CVCSGGQTTGANVLTF

v_gene: TRBV5-1
d_gene: .
j_gene: TRBJ2-7
CDR3aa: CASSRLGGEQYF

v_gene: TRBV7-3
d_gene: .
j_gene: TRBJ2-1
CDR3aa: CASSSGGREFREQFF

v_gene: TRBV4-1
d_gene: .
j_gene: TRBJ2-3
CDR3aa: CASSFRLADTQYF

v_gene: TRBV29-1
d_gene: TRBD1
j_gene: TRBJ2-5
CDR3aa: CSEGDRGEQYF

v_gene: TRBV7-2
d_gene: .
j_gene: TRBJ2-7
CDR3aa: CASGRPSSYEQYF

v_gene: TRBV7-6
d_gene: .
j_gene: TRBJ1-4
CDR3aa: CASRGVNEKLFF

v_gene: TRBV7-2
d_gene: .
j_gene: TRBJ1-1
CDR3aa: CASSLGRDGAFF

v_gene: TRBV5-1
d_gene: TRBD2
j_gene: TRBJ2-3
CDR3aa: CASSLDGTSGTGTDTQYF

v_gene: TRBV4-2
d_gene: TRBD2
j_gene: TRBJ2-5
CDR3aa: CASSQGLSGTSGRDEQYF

v_gene: TRBV5-1
d_gene: .
j_gene: .
CDR3aa: CASSRTSVTYEQYF

v_gene: TRBV3-1
d_gene: .
j_gene: TRBJ1-2
CDR3aa: CASSLRQVNYGYTF

v_gene: TRBV18
d_gene: .
j_gene: TRBJ2-1
CDR3aa: CASSPSGHPYNEQFF

v_gene: TRBV6-5
d_gene: TRBD2
j_gene: TRBJ2-3
CDR3aa: CASSCTVAGWGDTQYF

v_gene: TRBV5-1
d_gene: TRBD2
j_gene: TRBJ2-5
CDR3aa: CASSLGVSGMGFQETQYF

v_gene: TRBV4-1
d_gene: .
j_gene: TRBJ1-1
CDR3aa: CASSQDQPRKNTEAFF

v_gene: TRBV20-1
d_gene: .
j_gene: TRBJ2-1
CDR3aa: CSAVGANNEQFF

v_gene: TRBV27
d_gene: .
j_gene: TRBJ1-6
CDR3aa: CASSPMRRVPTGSPLHF

v_gene: TRBV10-3
d_gene: TRBD2
j_gene: .
CDR3aa: CAISEGIAGGIYEQYF

v_gene: TRBV29-1
d_gene: TRBD1
j_gene: TRBJ1-1
CDR3aa: CSAMDREAFF

v_gene: TRBV10-3
d_gene: TRBD1
j_gene: TRBJ1-4
CDR3aa: CAIRTGTENEKLFF

v_gene: TRBV9
d_gene: TRBD1
j_gene: TRBJ2-7
CDR3aa: CASSVEGQIYEQYF

v_gene: TRBV10-3
d_gene: .
j_gene: TRBJ1-2
CDR3aa: CAMGDNSPEGYGYTF

v_gene: TRBV20-1
d_gene: .
j_gene: .
CDR3aa: CSAKEGGRGSNEQYF

v_gene: TRBV3-1
d_gene: .
j_gene: TRBJ2-3
CDR3aa: CASSQEHRATDTQYF

v_gene: TRBV28
d_gene: .
j_gene: TRBJ2-3
CDR3aa: CASSLAGPGPGEGFQYF